This note documents a single T cell receptor (beta chain) sequence. The data are from a study of PD-1 blockade in mismatch repair-deficient tumors. The table came from immunoSEQ multiplex PCR; TCRdb's copy has only in-frame clones and leaves some out. The sample holds roughly 53,000 clones, roughly 75% seen once. Sample: peripheral blood, taken 4 weeks after starting pembrolizumab. This receptor was identified in an adult with mismatch repair-deficient cancer.

The CDR3 region has the DNA TGCGCCAGCAGCCAAGTGATGGGTAGCTCCTACGAGCAGTACTTC. Translation: CASSQVMGSSYEQYF. The rearrangement uses TRBV4-1 and TRBJ2-7, with D hard to call. Germline V lookup: CDR1 MGHRA, CDR2 YSYEKL. The CDR3 is 15 amino acids. V was clipped by 1 base and J by 0 bases, with 10 bases between them.